This T cell receptor beta chain comes out of a study of T cell repertoires in cytomegalovirus infection. Study information: CMV infection plus the matching HLA type was flagged by public TCR beta signatures.

As concerns this clonotype: Its antigen remains unidentified.

Study conclusions and caveats: HLA-C-restricted CMV clonotypes gave the most frequent clonotype in two of eight donors.

TCRdb analysed the reads with MiXCR anew, one entry per CDR3 protein. This sample yields roughly 200,000 distinct CDR3 sequences, of which 8.5% to 10% are seen a single time; about 4.2% belongs to the top ten. Germline V gene data show CDR1 as LNHDA and CDR2 as SQIVND (reference sequence). The germline V and J ends were trimmed by 2 bases and 1 base, with 5 bases remaining between them. This CDR3 region has 13 residues. Sequences were obtained from PBMCs. The origin of this receptor is a human donor in good health (CMV status not recorded). Some clones in this sample may be carry-over from other donors' samples. The chain combines TRBV19 with TRBJ1-1, with no clear D. The CDR3 spells CASSIRGNTEAFF. CDR3 in DNA: TGTGCCAGTAGTATACGAGGGAACACTGAAGCTTTCTTT.